This TCR beta chain was captured by sequencing in a study of blood T cells in healthy people across ages. The individuals who served as donors were healthy Caucasians living in Russia, aged roughly 6 to 90. Together with a sample-barcoded 5' primer, a J-beta primer mix was included in a second PCR lasting about 7 to 12 cycles. MiXCR was run by TCRdb on the 5' RACE reads, yielding one entry per CDR3 protein. The sample has some 900,000 distinct CDR3 sequences; 48% are singletons. The table lists this clonotype with many counts. The CDR3 length is 12 residues. The germline V and J ends were trimmed by 1 base and 4 bases, with 3 bases remaining between them. Looked up from germline, CDR1 is SGHAT and CDR2 is FQDESV (reference sequence).

The gene calls are TRBV11-1 and TRBJ2-3; no clear D. Sequenced: blood. The clonotype was recovered from a man aged 25-45 years in good health. In DNA, the CDR3 is TGTGCCAGCAGCTTAGACCCAGATACGCAGTATTTT. Protein: CASSLDPDTQYF.